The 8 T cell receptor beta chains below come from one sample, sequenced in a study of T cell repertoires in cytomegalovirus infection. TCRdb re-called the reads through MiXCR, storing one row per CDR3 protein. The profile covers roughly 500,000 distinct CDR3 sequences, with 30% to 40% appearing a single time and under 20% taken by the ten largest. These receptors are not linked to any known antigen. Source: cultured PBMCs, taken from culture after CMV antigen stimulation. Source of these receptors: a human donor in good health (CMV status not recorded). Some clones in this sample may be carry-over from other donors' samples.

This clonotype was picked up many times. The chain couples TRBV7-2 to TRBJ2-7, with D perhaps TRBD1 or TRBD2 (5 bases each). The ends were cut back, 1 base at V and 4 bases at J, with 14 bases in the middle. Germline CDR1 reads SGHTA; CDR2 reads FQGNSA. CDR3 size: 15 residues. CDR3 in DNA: TGTGCCAGCAGCTTAGACTCGCCTGGGGGTTACGAGCAGTACTTC. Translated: CASSLDSPGGYEQYF.

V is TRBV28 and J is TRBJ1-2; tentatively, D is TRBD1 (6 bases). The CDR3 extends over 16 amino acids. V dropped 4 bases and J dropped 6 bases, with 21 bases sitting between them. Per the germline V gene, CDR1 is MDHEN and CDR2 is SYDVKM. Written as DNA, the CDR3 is TGTGCCAGCAGTTCTACACAGGGAATCCGAGGGGATGGCTACACCTTC. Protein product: CASSSTQGIRGDGYTF.

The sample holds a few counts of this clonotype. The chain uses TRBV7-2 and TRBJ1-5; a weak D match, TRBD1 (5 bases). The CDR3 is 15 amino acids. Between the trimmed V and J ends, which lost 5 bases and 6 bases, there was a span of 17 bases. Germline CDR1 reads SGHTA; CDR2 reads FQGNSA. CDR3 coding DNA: TGTGCCAGCAGCATAGTGTGGGGGTCGGGTCAGCCCCAGCATTTT. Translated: CASSIVWGSGQPQHF.

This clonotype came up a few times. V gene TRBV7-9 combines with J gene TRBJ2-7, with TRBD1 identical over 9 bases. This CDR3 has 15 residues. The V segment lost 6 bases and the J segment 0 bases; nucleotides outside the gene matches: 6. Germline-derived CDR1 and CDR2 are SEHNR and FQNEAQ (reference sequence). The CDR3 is CASSPGTGSSYEQYV. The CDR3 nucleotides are TGTGCCAGCAGTCCCGGGACAGGGAGCTCCTACGAGCAGTACGTC.

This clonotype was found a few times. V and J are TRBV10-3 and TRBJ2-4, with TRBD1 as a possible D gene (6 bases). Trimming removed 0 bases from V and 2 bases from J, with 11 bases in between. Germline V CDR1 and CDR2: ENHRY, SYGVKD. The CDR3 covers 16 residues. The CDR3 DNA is TGTGCCATCAGTGAGTCGGACAGTGGGTCCAAAAACATTCAGTACTTC. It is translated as CAISESDSGSKNIQYF.

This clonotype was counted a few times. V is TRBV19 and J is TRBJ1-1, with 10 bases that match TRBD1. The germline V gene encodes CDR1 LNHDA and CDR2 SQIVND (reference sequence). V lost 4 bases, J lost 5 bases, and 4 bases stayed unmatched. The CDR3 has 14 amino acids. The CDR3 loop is CASSRDRGGTEAFF. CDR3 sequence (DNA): TGTGCCAGTAGTAGGGACAGGGGTGGGACTGAAGCTTTCTTT.

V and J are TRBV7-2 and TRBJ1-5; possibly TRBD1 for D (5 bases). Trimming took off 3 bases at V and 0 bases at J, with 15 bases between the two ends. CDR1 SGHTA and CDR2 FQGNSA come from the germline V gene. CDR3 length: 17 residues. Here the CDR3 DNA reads TGTGCCAGCAGCTTCCCCCTCGAGGGGAGTAGCAATCAGCCCCAGCATTTT. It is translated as CASSFPLEGSSNQPQHF.

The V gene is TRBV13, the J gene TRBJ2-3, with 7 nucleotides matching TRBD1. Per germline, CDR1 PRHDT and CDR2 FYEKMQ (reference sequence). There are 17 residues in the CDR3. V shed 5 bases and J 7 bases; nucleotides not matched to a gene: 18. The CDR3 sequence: CASSVTGDLLRTYTQYF. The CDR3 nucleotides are TGTGCCAGCAGCGTAACAGGGGACCTTCTCCGGACCTATACGCAGTATTTT.